These 4 T cell receptor beta chains share one sample of origin, sequenced in a study of OX40 agonist ivuxolimab in advanced cancers. Sequencing used immunoSEQ multiplex PCR; TCRdb keeps in-frame clones, though not all of them. The data contain some 71,000 clones, 86% of them singletons. The sequencing here drew on CD4+ or CD8+ T cells sorted from blood, taken in a trial of the OX40 agonist ivuxolimab. The origin of the receptors is an adult with an advanced solid tumor such as melanoma, head and neck, liver or kidney cancer.

This clone showed up just a few times. The J gene is TRBJ2-7, the V gene TRBV29-1; the D gene could be TRBD1 or TRBD2 (5 bases each). Looked up from germline, CDR1 is SQVTM and CDR2 is ANQGSEA. The CDR3 is 11 amino acids. V lost 4 bases, J lost 5 bases, and 9 bases lay in between. The CDR3: CSVVEGNEQYF. The CDR3 nucleotides are TGCAGCGTTGTTGAGGGGAACGAGCAGTACTTC.

The chain combines TRBV10-2 with TRBJ2-3; 11 bases are shared with TRBD2. Germline V gene sequence: CDR1 WSHSY, CDR2 SAAADI. CDR3 length: 15 amino acids. V dropped 6 bases and J dropped 7; count of bases not matched to a gene: 9. The CDR3 sequence: CASRGLAGGEYTQYF. In DNA, the CDR3 is TGCGCCAGCAGGGGCTTAGCGGGGGGGGAATATACGCAGTATTTT.

This rearrangement joins TRBV5-1 to TRBJ2-1; 7 bases line up with TRBD2. Germline V gene lookup returns CDR1 SGHRS and CDR2 YFSETQ. Trimming cost V 5 bases and J 6 bases; bases outside gene matches: 2. The CDR3 length is 12 residues. The CDR3 is CASRTSVNEQFF. The CDR3 coding sequence is TGCGCCAGCAGAACTAGCGTCAATGAGCAGTTCTTC.

This chain uses TRBV7-9 with TRBJ1-3; D is undetermined. V shed 5 bases and J shed 1 base, with 12 bases lying between them. The CDR3 covers 15 residues. The germline V gene encodes CDR1 SEHNR and CDR2 FQNEAQ (reference sequence). CDR3 residues: CASSPRSNSGNTIYF. CDR3 bases: TGTGCCAGCAGCCCCAGGAGTAATTCTGGAAACACCATATATTTT.